One and the same sample provided the 10 T cell receptor beta chains below, sequenced in a study of blood T cell repertoires in COVID-19. Using immunoSEQ multiplex PCR, the repertoire was profiled, and TCRdb retains in-frame clones only, with some absent. The sample includes some 130,000 clones, more than 90% of them seen just once. The sample consisted of peripheral blood. These TCRs come from a man between 60 and 70 years old with COVID-19, enrolled during active disease.

The chain is built from TRBV5-1 and TRBJ2-1; D is unresolved. The CDR3 extends over 16 amino acids. V was trimmed by 0 bases and J by 4 bases, leaving 14 bases between them. CDR1 and CDR2 from the germline V gene are SGHRS and YFSETQ. Here the CDR3 DNA reads TGCGCCAGCAGCTTGGCGGCCGGGTCGCTTTACAATGAGCAGTTCTTC. Translated, it gives CASSLAAGSLYNEQFF.

Only one count was recorded for this clone. Here the CDR3 DNA reads TGTGCCAGCAGTACTACGGGCCAGGGCACTGAAGCTTTCTTT. Translating it yields CASSTTGQGTEAFF. This rearrangement joins TRBV28 to TRBJ1-1; a possible D gene is TRBD1 (5 bases). CDR3 size: 14 residues. Germline V gives CDR1 MDHEN, CDR2 SYDVKM. Between the trimmed V and J ends, which lost 5 bases and 4 bases, there was a span of 14 bases.

This clone was recorded once. This chain connects TRBV5-1 to TRBJ2-7, with 7 bases identical to TRBD2. The V gene's germline CDR1 is SGHRS and CDR2 YFSETQ. The CDR3 spans 17 residues. V gave up 0 bases and J gave up 5 bases; unmatched junction bases: 14. As DNA, the CDR3 is TGCGCCAGCAGCTTGGTGGTTAGCGGGCAGAACCGCGACGAGCAGTACTTC. This translates into CASSLVVSGQNRDEQYF.

The count of this clone is one. V usage is TRBV19 and J usage is TRBJ2-7; TRBD1 might be the D (6 bases). CDR1 LNHDA and CDR2 SQIVND come from the germline V gene (reference sequence). The CDR3 runs 15 residues. V gave up 4 bases and J gave up 1 base, with 14 bases separating them. CDR3 region: CASSNYRDTSYEQYF. In DNA, the CDR3 is TGTGCCAGTAGTAACTACCGGGACACATCCTACGAGCAGTACTTC.

This chain joins TRBV4-2 and TRBJ1-1; D perhaps matches TRBD1 (5 bases). The germline V gene has CDR1 LGHNA and CDR2 YNFKEQ. V gave up 0 bases and J gave up 8 bases, with 13 bases separating them. The CDR3 totals 14 residues. Here the CDR3 reads CASSQEWGGTEAFF. CDR3 coding DNA: TGTGCCAGCAGCCAAGAGTGGGGGGGGACGGAAGCTTTCTTT.

This chain connects TRBV7-2 to TRBJ2-1; 10 bases are a match to TRBD2. This CDR3 contains 15 residues. Unmatched junction bases numbered 8, after V lost 2 bases and J lost 10 bases. Looked up from germline, CDR1 is SGHTA and CDR2 is FQGNSA. CDR3 sequence: CASSLLAGAPEEQFF. The CDR3 DNA reads TGTGCCAGCAGCTTACTAGCGGGAGCCCCGGAGGAGCAGTTCTTC.

This clone came up once. This rearrangement joins TRBV13 to TRBJ2-1; 9 bases agree with TRBD2. The J segment lost 9 bases and the V segment lost 3 bases, leaving 9 bases of the junction unmatched. CDR1 and CDR2 (germline): PRHDT, FYEKMQ (reference sequence). The CDR3 totals 15 residues. The CDR3 region is CASSFAGGPMVEQFF. CDR3 in DNA: TGTGCCAGCAGCTTCGCGGGAGGGCCGATGGTTGAGCAGTTCTTC.

The V gene is TRBV21-1, the J gene TRBJ2-7; the D segment call TRBD1 is taken from the table without a DNA check. TRBV21-1 is a pseudogene locus. The CDR3 sequence is 17 residues long. The CDR3 is CASSKGDRSWPVYEQYF. The CDR3 region has the DNA TGTGCCAGCAGCAAAGGAGACAGGTCTTGGCCCGTCTACGAGCAGTACTTC.

The genes are TRBV4-1 and TRBJ2-7; 7 positions agree with TRBD2. The germline CDR1 and CDR2 sequences are MGHRA and YSYEKL. After removal of 4 bases from V and 1 base from J, the junction contained 13 bases not matched to a gene. This CDR3 spans 17 amino acids. In DNA form, the CDR3 reads TGCGCCAGCAGCCTCACGAGCTCCGCGGGGGAGTCCTACGAGCAGTACTTC. Translating it yields CASSLTSSAGESYEQYF.

The chain is built from TRBV5-1 and TRBJ1-2, with 7 bases that match TRBD1. The CDR3 has 15 amino acids. Germline trimming cut 0 bases from V and 3 bases from J; bases unmatched to any gene: 5. CDR1 is SGHRS, CDR2 YFSETQ, per germline. This chain's CDR3 is CASSLGGGSYYGYTF. DNA of the CDR3: TGCGCCAGCAGCTTGGGAGGGGGCAGCTACTATGGCTACACCTTC.